This TCR beta chain derives from a study of T cells in Graves' hyperthyroidism and ophthalmopathy. Germline CDR1 SQVTM, CDR2 ANQGSEA. Trimming pared 3 bases from V and 6 bases from J, leaving 11 bases between. The length of the CDR3 is 13 residues. RNA transcripts served as the template for amplifying TCR beta CDR3 regions. The TCR CDR3 was amplified in a first-round RT-PCR using the HTBI primer set. TCRdb passed the multiplex PCR reads through MiXCR, listing each CDR3 protein once. The table has roughly 560,000 distinct CDR3 sequences, about 15% seen once. This clonotype has a count of ten or more. The receptor was derived from a woman between 35 and 50 years old with Graves' ophthalmopathy. Sequences were obtained from blood. This chain joins TRBV29-1 and TRBJ2-2, with D perhaps TRBD1 (6 bases). The CDR3 protein is CSVEGAGPGELFF. DNA of the CDR3: TGCAGCGTTGAGGGGGCAGGTCCCGGGGAGCTGTTTTTT.